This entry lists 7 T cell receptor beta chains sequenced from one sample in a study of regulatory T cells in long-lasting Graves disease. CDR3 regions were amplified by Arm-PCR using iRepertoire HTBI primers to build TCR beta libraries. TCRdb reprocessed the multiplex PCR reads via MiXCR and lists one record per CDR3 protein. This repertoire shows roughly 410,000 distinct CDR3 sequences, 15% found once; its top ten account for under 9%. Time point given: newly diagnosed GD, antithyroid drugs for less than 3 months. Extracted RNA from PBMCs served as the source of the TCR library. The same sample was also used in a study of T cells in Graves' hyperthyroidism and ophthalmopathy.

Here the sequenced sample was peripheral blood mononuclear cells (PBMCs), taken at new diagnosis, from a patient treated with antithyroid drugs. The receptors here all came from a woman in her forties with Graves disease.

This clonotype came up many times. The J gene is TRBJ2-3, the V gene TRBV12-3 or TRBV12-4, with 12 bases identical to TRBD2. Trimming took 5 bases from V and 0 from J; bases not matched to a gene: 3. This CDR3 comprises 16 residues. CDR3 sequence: CASSPGLAGSTDTQYF. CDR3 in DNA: TGTGCCAGCAGTCCAGGACTAGCGGGAAGCACAGATACGCAGTATTTT.

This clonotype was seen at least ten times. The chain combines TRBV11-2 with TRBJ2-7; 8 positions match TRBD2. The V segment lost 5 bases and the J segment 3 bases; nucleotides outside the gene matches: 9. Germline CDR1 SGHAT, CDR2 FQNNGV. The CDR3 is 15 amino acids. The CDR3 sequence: CASSASSLAGYEQYF. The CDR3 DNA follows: TGTGCCAGCAGCGCTTCATCGCTAGCGGGCTACGAGCAGTACTTC. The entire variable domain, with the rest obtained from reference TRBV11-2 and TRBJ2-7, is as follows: EAGVAQSPRYKIIEKRQSVAFWCNPISGHATLYWYQQILGQGPKLLIQFQNNGVVDDSQLPKDRFSAERLKGVDSTLKIQPAKLEDSAVYLCASSASSLAGYEQYFGPGTRLTVT.

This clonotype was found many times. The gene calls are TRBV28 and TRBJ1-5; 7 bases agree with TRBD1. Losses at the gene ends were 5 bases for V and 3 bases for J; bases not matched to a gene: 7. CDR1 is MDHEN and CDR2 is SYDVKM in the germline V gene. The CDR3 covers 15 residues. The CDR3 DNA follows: TGTGCCAGCAGTAGGGACAGAACTCCCAATCAGCCCCAGCATTTT. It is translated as CASSRDRTPNQPQHF.

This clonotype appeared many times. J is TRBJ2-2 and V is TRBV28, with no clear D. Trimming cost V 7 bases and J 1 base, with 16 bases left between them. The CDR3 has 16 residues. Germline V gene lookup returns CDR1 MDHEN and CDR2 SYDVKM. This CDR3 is CASKRAYTLNTGELFF. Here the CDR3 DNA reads TGTGCCAGCAAAAGAGCATACACACTGAACACCGGGGAGCTGTTTTTT.

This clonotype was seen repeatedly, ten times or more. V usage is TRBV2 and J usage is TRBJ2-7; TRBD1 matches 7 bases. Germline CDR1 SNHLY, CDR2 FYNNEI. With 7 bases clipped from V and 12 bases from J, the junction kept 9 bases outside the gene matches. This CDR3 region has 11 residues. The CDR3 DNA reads TGTGCCAGCAAAGGGGACAGCTATTGGTACTTC. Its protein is CASKGDSYWYF.

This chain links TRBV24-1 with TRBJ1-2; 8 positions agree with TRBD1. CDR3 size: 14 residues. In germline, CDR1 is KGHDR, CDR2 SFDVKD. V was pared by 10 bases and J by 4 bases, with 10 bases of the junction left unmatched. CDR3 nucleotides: TGTGCCACGAGCAGCGACAGGGGCGGCTATGGCTACACCTTC. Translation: CATSSDRGGYGYTF.

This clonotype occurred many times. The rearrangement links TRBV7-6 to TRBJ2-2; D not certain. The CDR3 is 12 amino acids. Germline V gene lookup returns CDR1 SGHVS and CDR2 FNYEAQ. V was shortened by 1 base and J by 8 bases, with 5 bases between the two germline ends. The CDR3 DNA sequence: TGTGCCAGCAGCTTAGGAAGGGGGGAGCTGTTTTTT. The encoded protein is CASSLGRGELFF.